The sequence of this TCR beta chain was determined in a study of blood T cell repertoires in COVID-19. At the level of the study: Donors in the United States, Italy and Spain gave samples during acute or convalescent COVID-19.

As originally analysed: Amplification with reference gene primers provided the estimates of nucleated cell counts. Produced via immunoSEQ multiplex PCR; TCRdb's table is partial and in-frame only. V and J calls and clone size are those listed in that table; D and trimming were worked out from the DNA. The table shows tens of thousands of clones, with 85% to 90% occurring only once. Germline V lookup: CDR1 KGHSH, CDR2 LQKENI. V was pared by 4 bases and J by 4 bases, with 11 bases between. The CDR3 sequence is 13 residues long. The TCR was taken from a human donor in a cohort sampled during active COVID-19. V is TRBV18 and J is TRBJ2-7; tentative D call: TRBD1 (6 bases). The specimen sequenced was peripheral blood. This CDR3 is CASSLGTPYEQYF. CDR3 nucleotides: TGTGCCAGCTCACTCGGGACACCGTACGAGCAGTACTTC.